A single sample gave rise to the 25 T cell receptor beta chains below, sequenced in a study of T-cell memory formation after mild COVID-19 (dated by TCRdb to the early 2020s). Libraries were constructed by 5' RACE. Sequencer: Illumina NovaSeq 6000. TCRdb redid the processing of the public reads, applying fastp at Q25 and MiXCR, and retained in-frame beta chains. Each CDR3 protein appears once, grouped with its most common genes and DNA. This sample is represented by roughly 320,000 distinct CDR3 sequences; 25% to 30% of them were singletons. Approximately 13% of the sample goes to the ten largest clones. Input material: PBMCs or a T cell subset sorted from them (not recorded which). The receptors come from an adult woman who had mild COVID-19 (a few samples of this study predate the infection). The sample titles of this study are shuffled in the database, so cell type and time point are left out; the donor was told from shared clones.

CDR3 sequence: CASSDPGRRGYTF. The DNA for the CDR3 is TGTGCCAGCAGTGATCCCGGGCGAAGGGGCTACACCTTC. This rearrangement joins TRBV25-1 to TRBJ1-2; D unresolved. V lost 3 bases to trimming and J lost 8 bases, with 13 bases between them. CDR3 length: 13 amino acids. Germline CDR1 is MGHDK and CDR2 is SYGVNS.

V gene TRBV7-3 combines with J gene TRBJ2-3; 10 nucleotides align to TRBD2. The V and J ends lost 6 bases and 2 bases, in that order; junction bases with no gene match: 5. CDR1 and CDR2 (germline): SGHTA, FQGTGA. The CDR3 spans 15 residues. In DNA, the CDR3 is TGTGCCAGCAGACCTAGCGGGGGCCACACAGATACGCAGTATTTT. Its translation: CASRPSGGHTDTQYF.

The chain carries TRBV5-4 and TRBJ2-1; no definite D call. The CDR3 is 15 amino acids. Germline CDR1 SGHNT, CDR2 YYREEE (reference sequence). Trimming cost V 4 bases and J 11 bases, with 22 bases left between them. DNA of the CDR3: TGTGCCAGCAGCGGCAGTCGAGACGAGTACTTTAAGCAGTTCTTC. This translates into CASSGSRDEYFKQFF.

This clonotype came up a few times. V usage is TRBV7-9 and J usage is TRBJ1-1; D is undetermined. The CDR3 runs 15 residues. Trimming took off 0 bases at V and 4 bases at J, with 12 bases between the two ends. Germline loops: CDR1 SEHNR, CDR2 FQNEAQ (reference sequence). CDR3 coding DNA: TGTGCCAGCAGCTTAGCGGGTGGGGTTGGCACTGAAGCTTTCTTT. This sequence encodes CASSLAGGVGTEAFF. The whole variable domain, filled in from reference TRBV7-9 and TRBJ1-1, reads DTGVSQNPRHKITKRGQNVTFRCDPISEHNRLYWYRQTLGQGPEFLTYFQNEAQLEKSRLLSDRFSAERPKGSFSTLEIQRTEQGDSAMYLCASSLAGGVGTEAFFGQGTRLTVV.

The chain has TRBV2 and TRBJ2-3; 8 bases are a match to TRBD2. Trimming took 1 base from V and 8 from J; bases not matched to a gene: 8. CDR1 is SNHLY and CDR2 is FYNNEI in the germline V gene. This CDR3 is built from 15 residues. The CDR3 sequence: CASSEETGGLSTQYF. The CDR3 bases are TGTGCCAGCAGTGAAGAAACGGGAGGGCTGTCTACGCAGTATTTT.

This chain connects TRBV7-2 to TRBJ2-3; D may be TRBD1 (5 bases). In germline, CDR1 is SGHTA, CDR2 FQGNSA. This CDR3 has 12 amino acids. The V and J ends lost 5 bases and 7 bases respectively, with 10 bases between them. CDR3 coding DNA: TGTGCCAGCAGCCCGACAGAGCATACGCAGTATTTT. It translates to CASSPTEHTQYF.

This sequence joins TRBV5-1 and TRBJ2-2, with D uncertain. Germline CDR1 and CDR2: SGHRS and YFSETQ. This CDR3 is 12 amino acids long. V was shortened by 2 bases and J by 6 bases, with 5 bases between the two germline ends. Here the CDR3 reads CASSFSPGELFF. The CDR3 DNA follows: TGCGCCAGCAGCTTTAGTCCCGGGGAGCTGTTTTTT.

The chain's CDR3 is CASRTSGGASGNTIYF. The DNA for the CDR3 is TGTGCCAGCAGGACCTCGGGAGGGGCATCAGGAAACACCATATATTTT. The chain links TRBV28 to TRBJ1-3; weak D call: TRBD1 (5 bases). The CDR3 is 16 residues long. Germline V gene sequence: CDR1 MDHEN, CDR2 SYDVKM. V was trimmed by 6 bases and J by 4 bases, leaving 19 bases between them.

There are many counts of this clonotype. V and J are TRBV24-1 and TRBJ2-2, with 15 positions matching TRBD2. CDR1 is KGHDR, CDR2 SFDVKD, per germline. V shed 3 bases and J 5 bases; nucleotides not matched to a gene: 9. This CDR3 contains 19 residues. CDR3 residues: CATSDQKAGLAGGTGELFF. CDR3 DNA: TGTGCCACCAGTGATCAAAAGGCGGGACTAGCGGGAGGAACCGGGGAGCTGTTTTTT.

V usage is TRBV6-5 and J usage is TRBJ2-7, with 8 bases aligning to TRBD1. Losses at the gene ends were 10 bases for V and 12 bases for J; bases not matched to a gene: 14. Germline V gene lookup returns CDR1 MNHEY and CDR2 SVGAGI. The CDR3 length is 12 residues. The CDR3 reads CATGEWDRSLYF. CDR3 sequence (DNA): TGTGCCACCGGGGAATGGGACAGGAGCTTGTACTTC.

The V gene is TRBV4-1, the J gene TRBJ2-5; weak D call: TRBD2 (5 bases). V dropped 0 bases and J dropped 2 bases, with 7 bases sitting between them. CDR1 is MGHRA, CDR2 YSYEKL, per germline. This CDR3 comprises 14 residues. CDR3 coding DNA: TGCGCCAGCAGCCAAGATCCGGGGCAAGAGACCCAGTACTTC. Residues: CASSQDPGQETQYF.

The rearrangement joins TRBV4-1 to TRBJ1-5; D is possibly TRBD1 (6 bases). The V gene lost 1 base and the J gene lost 7 bases, with 14 bases spanning the gap. The CDR3 contains 15 residues. In germline, CDR1 is MGHRA, CDR2 YSYEKL. CDR3 residues: CASSQGPGTGQPQHF. CDR3 DNA sequence: TGCGCCAGCAGCCAAGGTCCCGGCACAGGGCAGCCCCAGCATTTT.

Only a few counts were recorded for this clonotype. V gene TRBV7-2 combines with J gene TRBJ1-6; D is perhaps TRBD1 (5 bases). Germline lookup yields CDR1 SGHTA and CDR2 FQGNSA. Trimming stripped 0 bases from V and 5 bases from J, with 11 bases between. This CDR3 comprises 16 residues. Written as DNA, the CDR3 is TGTGCCAGCAGCTTAGCGGGAGGGGCCAATAATTCACCCCTCCACTTT. Translating gives CASSLAGGANNSPLHF. The full variable domain, completed using reference TRBV7-2 and TRBJ1-6, is GAGVSQSPSNKVTEKGKDVELRCDPISGHTALYWYRQSLGQGLEFLIYFQGNSAPDKSGLPSDRFSAERTGGSVSTLTIQRTQQEDSAVYLCASSLAGGANNSPLHFGNGTRLTVT.

This clonotype has more than one count but fewer than ten. The V gene is TRBV7-9, the J gene TRBJ2-3; D is uncertain. V lost 4 bases and J lost 6, with 8 bases in between. Germline CDR1 reads SEHNR; CDR2 reads FQNEAQ (reference sequence). The CDR3 has 12 amino acids. The CDR3 region has the DNA TGTGCCAGCAGCTCGGACGGGGATACGCAGTATTTT. Amino acid sequence: CASSSDGDTQYF.

The genes are TRBV20-1 and TRBJ2-3, with 7 bases aligning to TRBD2. Unmatched junction bases numbered 13, after V lost 3 bases and J lost 4 bases. Looked up from germline, CDR1 is DFQATT and CDR2 is SNEGSKA (reference sequence). The CDR3 has 16 residues. This chain's CDR3 is CSARSGVAGRADTQYF. CDR3 bases: TGCAGTGCTAGGAGCGGGGTAGCTGGGCGGGCAGATACGCAGTATTTT.

This clonotype occurred a few times. J is TRBJ2-1 and V is TRBV7-3, with unresolved D. The germline CDR1 and CDR2 sequences are SGHTA and FQGTGA. The germline V and J ends were trimmed by 6 bases and 8 bases, with 17 bases remaining between them. The CDR3 extends over 14 amino acids. CDR3 in amino acids: CASSHSNGVYEQFF. In nucleotides, the CDR3 is TGTGCCAGCAGTCACTCGAACGGAGTTTATGAGCAGTTCTTC.

V and J are TRBV5-1 and TRBJ2-5; the match to TRBD2 covers 11 bases. Germline V gene lookup returns CDR1 SGHRS and CDR2 YFSETQ. V shed 1 base and J 7 bases; nucleotides not matched to a gene: 6. The CDR3 spans 15 residues. CDR3 region: CASSLIAGGPGTQYF. The CDR3 DNA reads TGCGCCAGCAGCTTGATAGCGGGAGGGCCCGGGACCCAGTACTTC. The whole variable domain, filled in from reference TRBV5-1 and TRBJ2-5, reads KAGVTQTPRYLIKTRGQQVTLSCSPISGHRSVSWYQQTPGQGLQFLFEYFSETQRNKGNFPGRFSGRQFSNSRSEMNVSTLELGDSALYLCASSLIAGGPGTQYFGPGTRLLVL.

The chain links TRBV4-3 to TRBJ2-1; TRBD2 aligns across 8 bases. The CDR3 sequence is 15 residues long. Germline V gene lookup returns CDR1 LGHNA and CDR2 YSLEER. V lost 2 bases and J lost 2; bases outside the gene matches: 2. The CDR3 spells CASSQLAGPYNEQFF. The DNA for the CDR3 is TGCGCCAGCAGCCAATTAGCGGGACCCTACAATGAGCAGTTCTTC.

V usage is TRBV7-3 and J usage is TRBJ2-1, with D hard to call. Germline V gives CDR1 SGHTA, CDR2 FQGTGA. This CDR3 is built from 13 residues. The V end lost 6 bases, the J end lost 7 bases, and 13 bases lay between the germline ends. The CDR3 protein is CASRPPAGNEQFF. As DNA, the CDR3 is TGTGCCAGCAGGCCCCCGGCAGGTAATGAGCAGTTCTTC.

This clonotype has just a few counts. This chain connects TRBV28 to TRBJ2-3, with D possibly matching TRBD1 (5 bases). The CDR3 extends over 14 amino acids. The V end lost 3 bases, the J end lost 0 bases, and 7 bases lay between the germline ends. CDR1 is MDHEN, CDR2 SYDVKM, per germline. In DNA, the CDR3 is TGTGCCAGCAGTTTTCAGGGTAGCACAGATACGCAGTATTTT. Its protein product is CASSFQGSTDTQYF.

The gene calls are TRBV12-3 or TRBV12-4 and TRBJ2-2, with D possibly being TRBD1 (6 bases). The ends were cut back, 8 bases at V and 7 bases at J, with 17 bases in the middle. The CDR3 is 14 amino acids. The CDR3 region is CASSAGVPVGELFF. DNA for the CDR3: TGTGCCAGCTCGGCAGGGGTCCCAGTCGGGGAGCTGTTTTTT.

This chain connects TRBV20-1 to TRBJ2-1; 12 nucleotides align to TRBD2. The CDR3 totals 17 residues. Trimming removed 3 bases from V and 3 bases from J; junction bases left unmatched: 9. Germline CDR1 is DFQATT and CDR2 is SNEGSKA (reference sequence). The CDR3 coding sequence is TGCAGTGCTAGTCGGACTAGCGGGGTCGACTTCTACAATGAGCAGTTCTTC. Its protein is CSASRTSGVDFYNEQFF.

The chain uses TRBV7-2 and TRBJ2-1, with TRBD2 matching 10 bases. The CDR3 length is 17 residues. Germline loops: CDR1 SGHTA, CDR2 FQGNSA. J lost 6 bases, V lost 3 bases, and 11 bases had no gene match. The CDR3 region is CASSFLGGAGGGNEQFF. The CDR3 DNA reads TGTGCCAGCAGCTTCCTCGGTGGAGCGGGAGGGGGCAATGAGCAGTTCTTC.

The chain uses TRBV6-1 and TRBJ2-2; D perhaps matches TRBD2 (6 bases). Germline values: CDR1 MNHNS, CDR2 SASEGT. Trimming left V 8 bases short and J 6 bases short, with 13 bases between. The CDR3 spans 13 residues. CDR3 protein: CASLIGGPGELFF. The CDR3 DNA is TGTGCCAGCCTTATCGGGGGACCCGGGGAGCTGTTTTTT.

The chain recombines TRBV7-9 with TRBJ2-1; TRBD1 might be the D (6 bases). The CDR3 spans 15 residues. Germline V gene sequence: CDR1 SEHNR, CDR2 FQNEAQ (reference sequence). The V and J ends lost 1 base and 6 bases respectively, with 13 bases between them. The CDR3 spells CASSLEGEQPNEQFF. The CDR3 bases are TGTGCCAGCAGCTTAGAGGGGGAACAGCCCAATGAGCAGTTCTTC.